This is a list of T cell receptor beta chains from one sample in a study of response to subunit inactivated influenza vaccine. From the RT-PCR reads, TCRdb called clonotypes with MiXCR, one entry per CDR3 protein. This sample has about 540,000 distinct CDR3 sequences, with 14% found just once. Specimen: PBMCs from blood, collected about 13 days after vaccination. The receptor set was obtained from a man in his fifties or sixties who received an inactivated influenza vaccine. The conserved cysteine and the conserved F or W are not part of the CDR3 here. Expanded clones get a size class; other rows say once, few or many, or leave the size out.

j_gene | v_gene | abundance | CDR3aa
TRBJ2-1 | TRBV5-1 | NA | ASSFEAEMGNEQF
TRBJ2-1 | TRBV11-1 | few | ASSATLGTSTGSYNEQF
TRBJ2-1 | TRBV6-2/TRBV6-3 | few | ASSFHRESFGNEQF
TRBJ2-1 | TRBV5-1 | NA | ASSLMAGGYNEQF
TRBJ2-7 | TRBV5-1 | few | ASSKGLAGRGVYEQY
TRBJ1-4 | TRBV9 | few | ASSWGAGKNEKLF
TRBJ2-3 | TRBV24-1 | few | ATSDDASGRSTDTQY
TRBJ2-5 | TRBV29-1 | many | SVMQGETQY
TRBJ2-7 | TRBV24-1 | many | ATSDRIGYEQY
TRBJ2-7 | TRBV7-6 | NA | ASSLGTHTPPEQY
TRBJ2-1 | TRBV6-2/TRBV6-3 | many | ATSRVSFFNSYNEQF
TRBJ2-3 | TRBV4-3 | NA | ASSHGVGEDTQY
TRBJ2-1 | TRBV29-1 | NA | SVDIYNEQF
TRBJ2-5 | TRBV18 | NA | ASSPFNGGETQY
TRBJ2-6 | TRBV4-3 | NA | ASSQGFGVSGANVLT
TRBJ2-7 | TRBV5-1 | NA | ASSTDRESYEQY